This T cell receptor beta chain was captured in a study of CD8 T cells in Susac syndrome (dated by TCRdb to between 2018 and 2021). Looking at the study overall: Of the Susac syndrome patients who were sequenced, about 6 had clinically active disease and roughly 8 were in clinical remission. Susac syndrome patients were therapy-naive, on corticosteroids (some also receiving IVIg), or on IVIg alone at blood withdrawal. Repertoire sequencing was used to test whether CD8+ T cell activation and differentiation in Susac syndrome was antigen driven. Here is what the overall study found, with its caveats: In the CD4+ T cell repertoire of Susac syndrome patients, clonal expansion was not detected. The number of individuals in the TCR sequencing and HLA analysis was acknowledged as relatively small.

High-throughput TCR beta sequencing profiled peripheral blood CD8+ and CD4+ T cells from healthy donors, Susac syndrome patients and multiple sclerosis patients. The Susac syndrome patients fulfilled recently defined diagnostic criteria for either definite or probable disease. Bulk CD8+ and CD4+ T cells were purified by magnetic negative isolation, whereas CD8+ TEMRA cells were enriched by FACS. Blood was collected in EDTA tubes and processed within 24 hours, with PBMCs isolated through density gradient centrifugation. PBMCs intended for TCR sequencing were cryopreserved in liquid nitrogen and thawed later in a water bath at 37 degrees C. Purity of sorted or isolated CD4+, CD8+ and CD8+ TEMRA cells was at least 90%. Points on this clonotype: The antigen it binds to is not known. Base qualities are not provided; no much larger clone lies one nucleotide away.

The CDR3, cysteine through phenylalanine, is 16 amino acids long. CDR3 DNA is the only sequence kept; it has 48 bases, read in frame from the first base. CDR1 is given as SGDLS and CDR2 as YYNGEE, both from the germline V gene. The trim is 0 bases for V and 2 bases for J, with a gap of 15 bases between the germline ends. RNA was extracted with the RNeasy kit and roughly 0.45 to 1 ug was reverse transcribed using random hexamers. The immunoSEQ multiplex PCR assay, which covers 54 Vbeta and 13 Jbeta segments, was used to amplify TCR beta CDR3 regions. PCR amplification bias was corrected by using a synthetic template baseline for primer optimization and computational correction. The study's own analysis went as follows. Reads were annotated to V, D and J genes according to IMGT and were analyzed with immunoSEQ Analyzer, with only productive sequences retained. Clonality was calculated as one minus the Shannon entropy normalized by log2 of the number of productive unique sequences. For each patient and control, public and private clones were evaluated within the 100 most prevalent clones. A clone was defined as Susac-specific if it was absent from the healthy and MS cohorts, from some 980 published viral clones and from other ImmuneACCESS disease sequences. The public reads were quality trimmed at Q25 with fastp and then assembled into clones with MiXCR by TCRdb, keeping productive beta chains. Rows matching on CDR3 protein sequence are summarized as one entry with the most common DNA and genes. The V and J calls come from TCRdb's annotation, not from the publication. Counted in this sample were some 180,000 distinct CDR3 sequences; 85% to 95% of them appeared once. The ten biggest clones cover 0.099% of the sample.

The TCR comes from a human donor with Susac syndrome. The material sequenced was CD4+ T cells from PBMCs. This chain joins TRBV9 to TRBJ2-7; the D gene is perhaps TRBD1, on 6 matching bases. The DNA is TGTGCCAGCAGCGTAGGGGCCAACAGGGTTCCCTACGAGCAGTACTTC. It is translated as CASSVGANRVPYEQYF.